The 6 T cell receptor beta chains in this list originate from one sample, sequenced in a study of cytomegalovirus exposure and HLA in healthy donors. It was with 60 Vbeta and 13 Jbeta primers that the PCR ran. Produced via immunoSEQ multiplex PCR; TCRdb's table is partial and in-frame only. This table holds over 150,000 clones, around 84% found once. Input material: PBMCs. All receptors derive from a girl aged 2 to 10 in good health and CMV-seropositive.

V usage is TRBV2 and J usage is TRBJ1-4; D gene ambiguous. Germline CDR1 is SNHLY and CDR2 is FYNNEI. The CDR3 consists of 15 residues. Trimming took off 2 bases at V and 7 bases at J, with 14 bases between the two ends. This chain's CDR3 is CASSEQRQEGEKLFF. CDR3 sequence (DNA): TGTGCCAGCAGTGAACAGAGGCAGGAGGGTGAAAAACTGTTTTTT.

This clone was seen a handful of times. The V and J genes are TRBV6-6 and TRBJ1-5; no definite D call. The germline V and J ends were trimmed by 0 bases and 2 bases, with 8 bases remaining between them. The CDR3 loop spans 15 amino acids. The germline V gene encodes CDR1 MNHNY and CDR2 SVGAGI (reference sequence). The CDR3 loop reads CASSYSRRGNQPQHF. In nucleotides, the CDR3 is TGTGCCAGCAGTTACTCAAGGAGGGGCAATCAGCCCCAGCATTTT.

V and J are TRBV7-8 and TRBJ2-7; 10 nucleotides align to TRBD2. This CDR3 is built from 17 residues. Germline V gene data show CDR1 as SGHVS and CDR2 as FQNEAQ. Trimming removed 5 bases from V and 7 bases from J; junction bases left unmatched: 17. Here the CDR3 DNA reads TGTGCCAGCAGCCAAAGGGGTGAGGGACTAGCGTACTTGGAGCAGTACTTC. It yields the protein CASSQRGEGLAYLEQYF.

This chain joins TRBV6-1 and TRBJ1-1; no reliable D call. The CDR3 covers 12 residues. V lost 6 bases and J lost 7, with 12 bases in between. Germline V gene lookup returns CDR1 MNHNS and CDR2 SASEGT. This chain's CDR3 is CASRLLGREAFF. The CDR3 nucleotides are TGTGCCAGCAGATTATTGGGCCGTGAAGCTTTCTTT.

This clone was counted only a few times. This sequence joins TRBV4-1 and TRBJ1-4; TRBD1 matches at 9 bases. Germline loops: CDR1 MGHRA, CDR2 YSYEKL. Trimming took 6 bases from V and 8 from J; bases not matched to a gene: 7. The CDR3 spans 14 residues. Here the CDR3 DNA reads TGCGCCAGCAGACCCGGGACAGGGCGAGAAAAACTGTTTTTT. It specifies CASRPGTGREKLFF.

This clone was recorded at least ten times. This chain links TRBV6-1 with TRBJ1-5; 10 positions match TRBD1. Germline CDR1 MNHNS, CDR2 SASEGT. The CDR3 has 15 residues. J was trimmed by 4 bases and V by 6 bases; bases with no gene match: 6. CDR3 amino acids: CASSLSGQGNQPQHF. The CDR3 bases are TGTGCCAGCAGCCTATCGGGACAGGGGAATCAGCCCCAGCATTTT.